These 16 T cell receptor beta chains share one sample of origin, sequenced in a study of cytomegalovirus exposure and HLA in healthy donors. The PCR ran on 60 Vbeta and 13 Jbeta primers. The protocol was immunoSEQ multiplex PCR, while the TCRdb copy is restricted to in-frame clones and leaves out a portion. Of 150,000 to 190,000 clones in the sample, around 75% were seen once. The sequenced material came from PBMCs. The receptors derive from a man between 18 and 29 years old in good health and CMV-seronegative.

The chain has TRBV10-2 and TRBJ2-1; 9 nucleotides agree with TRBD2. Germline CDR1 reads WSHSY; CDR2 reads SAAADI. Trimming took 9 bases from V and 0 from J; bases not matched to a gene: 3. The CDR3 covers 14 residues. DNA for the CDR3: TGCGCCAGTCTTAGCGGGAGCTCCTACAATGAGCAGTTCTTC. Its protein is CASLSGSSYNEQFF.

J is TRBJ2-7 and V is TRBV30; TRBD1 aligns across 7 bases. Germline V gene lookup returns CDR1 GTSNPN and CDR2 SVGIG (reference sequence). The CDR3 totals 11 residues. The V segment lost 6 bases and the J segment 2 bases; nucleotides outside the gene matches: 1. CDR3 protein: CACQGAYEQYF. The DNA for the CDR3 is TGTGCCTGTCAGGGGGCCTACGAGCAGTACTTC. Drawing the rest from reference TRBV30 and TRBJ2-7, the complete variable domain is SQTIHQWPATLVQPVGSPLSLECTVEGTSNPNLYWYRQAAGRGLQLLFYSVGIGQISSEVPQNLSASRPQDRQFILSSKKLLLSDSGFYLCACQGAYEQYFGPGTRLTVT.

The rearrangement joins TRBV27 to TRBJ2-1, with a weak D call TRBD1 (5 bases). CDR1 and CDR2 from the germline V gene are MNHEY and SMNVEV (reference sequence). CDR3 length equals 13 residues. The V and J ends lost 9 bases and 3 bases respectively, with 12 bases between them. CDR3 amino acids: CASGIRDYNEQFF. CDR3 sequence (DNA): TGTGCCAGTGGGATCAGGGACTACAATGAGCAGTTCTTC.

The chain links TRBV7-7 to TRBJ2-7, with unresolved D. CDR3 length: 14 amino acids. Trimming took 5 bases from V and 3 from J, leaving 14 bases between them. Germline V gene data show CDR1 as SSHAT and CDR2 as FNYEAQ (reference sequence). The CDR3, as DNA: TGTGCCAGCAGCGTTACCAGCGACCACTACGAGCAGTACTTC. Its translation is CASSVTSDHYEQYF.

The chain joins TRBV4-1 to TRBJ1-5, with 7 bases identical to TRBD1. CDR3 size: 16 residues. Unmatched junction bases numbered 7, after V lost 1 base and J lost 4 bases. Germline CDR1 and CDR2: MGHRA and YSYEKL. CDR3 nucleotides: TGCGCCAGCAGCCAAGGGCCGGGACAGCTAAATCAGCCCCAGCATTTT. Translation: CASSQGPGQLNQPQHF.

The table lists this clone with a few counts. The chain links TRBV5-1 to TRBJ2-3; the match to TRBD2 covers 8 bases. The junction had 3 bases not matched to a gene; V was cut back by 0 bases and J by 3 bases. CDR3 length: 15 residues. The germline CDR1 and CDR2 sequences are SGHRS and YFSETQ. CDR3 sequence (DNA): TGCGCCAGCAGCTTGGGCGGGAGGAGGACAGATACGCAGTATTTT. It is translated as CASSLGGRRTDTQYF. The whole variable domain, remainder taken from reference TRBV5-1 and TRBJ2-3, is KAGVTQTPRYLIKTRGQQVTLSCSPISGHRSVSWYQQTPGQGLQFLFEYFSETQRNKGNFPGRFSGRQFSNSRSEMNVSTLELGDSALYLCASSLGGRRTDTQYFGPGTRLTVL.

J is TRBJ2-6 and V is TRBV2, with no clear D. The CDR3 extends over 14 amino acids. CDR1 is SNHLY, CDR2 FYNNEI, per germline. Trimming shortened V by 7 bases and J by 0 bases, and 7 bases separated the two germline ends. CDR3 sequence: CASKLPSGANVLTF. CDR3 coding DNA: TGTGCCAGCAAACTACCCTCTGGGGCCAACGTCCTGACTTTC.

This chain uses TRBV10-3 with TRBJ2-7; possible D gene TRBD2, 5 bases. This CDR3 contains 14 residues. Germline V lookup: CDR1 ENHRY, CDR2 SYGVKD. V lost 3 bases and J 2 bases, leaving 11 bases between the germline ends. The CDR3 DNA follows: TGTGCCATCAGTGATTCGGACGGGACCTACGAGCAGTACTTC. Encoded protein: CAISDSDGTYEQYF.

The rearrangement links TRBV7-7 to TRBJ2-3; D perhaps matches TRBD2 (6 bases). CDR3 size: 13 residues. Germline lookup yields CDR1 SSHAT and CDR2 FNYEAQ (reference sequence). Trimming removed 4 bases at V and 6 bases at J, with 11 bases between. CDR3 in amino acids: CASSSDRGDTQYF. CDR3 DNA: TGTGCCAGCAGCTCGGACCGGGGGGATACGCAGTATTTT.

A remark on this clone: Germline is not matched at one junction end, which may reflect a read error. The CDR3 DNA sequence: TGTGCCAGCAGCGTAGCCTGGACTAGCGGGGCCAGGGAGACCCAGTACTTC. Residues: CASSVAWTSGARETQYF. The V call is TRBV7-2, the J call TRBJ2-5; 12 nucleotides match TRBD2. The germline V gene has CDR1 SGHTA and CDR2 FQGNSA. This CDR3 has 17 amino acids.

V usage is TRBV27 and J usage is TRBJ1-2; 9 bases are a match to TRBD1. Germline CDR1 and CDR2: MNHEY and SMNVEV (reference sequence). Trimming removed 5 bases from V and 1 base from J; junction bases left unmatched: 2. This CDR3 spans 14 amino acids. The CDR3 nucleotides read TGTGCCAGCAGTGTGGGACAGGGTAACTATGGCTACACCTTC. It codes for CASSVGQGNYGYTF.

J is TRBJ1-2 and V is TRBV7-9; TRBD1 matches at 9 bases. Germline V gives CDR1 SEHNR, CDR2 FQNEAQ (reference sequence). The V segment lost 8 bases and the J segment 4 bases; nucleotides outside the gene matches: 8. This CDR3 is built from 14 residues. CDR3 protein: CASAAPGQGYGYTF. In DNA, the CDR3 is TGTGCCAGCGCTGCTCCGGGACAGGGCTATGGCTACACCTTC.

The chain links TRBV6-1 to TRBJ1-5; TRBD1 is a possible D gene (5 bases). Per germline, CDR1 MNHNS and CDR2 SASEGT. Trimming removed 1 base from V and 7 bases from J, with 14 bases in between. The CDR3 contains 15 residues. The chain's CDR3 is CASSEGQGGGQPQHF. The DNA for the CDR3 is TGTGCCAGCAGTGAAGGCCAGGGTGGCGGCCAGCCCCAGCATTTT.

The chain uses TRBV9 and TRBJ2-5; TRBD2 agrees at 9 bases. Germline CDR1 and CDR2: SGDLS and YYNGEE. The CDR3 spans 15 residues. The ends lost 3 bases at V and 3 bases at J; junction bases unmatched: 6. CDR3 sequence (DNA): TGTGCCAGCAGCGCCGCGGGAGGGATCGAAGAGACCCAGTACTTC. Translating it yields CASSAAGGIEETQYF.

This chain connects TRBV6-5 to TRBJ2-7; 9 bases align to TRBD2. The germline gives CDR1 MNHEY, CDR2 SVGAGI. The CDR3 sequence is 16 residues long. J lost 1 base, V lost 2 bases, and 6 bases had no gene match. The CDR3 nucleotides are TGTGCCAGCAGTTACCAGTGGGCGGGAGGGTCCTACGAGCAGTACTTC. It is translated as CASSYQWAGGSYEQYF.

The chain links TRBV27 to TRBJ2-2; D possibly corresponds to TRBD2 (5 bases). Germline values: CDR1 MNHEY, CDR2 SMNVEV (reference sequence). V gave up 5 bases and J gave up 5 bases, with 18 bases separating them. The CDR3 runs to 16 residues. CDR3 coding DNA: TGTGCCAGCAGTCCTCTCGGAGACCGGGGAACCGGGGAGCTGTTTTTT. Translating it yields CASSPLGDRGTGELFF.